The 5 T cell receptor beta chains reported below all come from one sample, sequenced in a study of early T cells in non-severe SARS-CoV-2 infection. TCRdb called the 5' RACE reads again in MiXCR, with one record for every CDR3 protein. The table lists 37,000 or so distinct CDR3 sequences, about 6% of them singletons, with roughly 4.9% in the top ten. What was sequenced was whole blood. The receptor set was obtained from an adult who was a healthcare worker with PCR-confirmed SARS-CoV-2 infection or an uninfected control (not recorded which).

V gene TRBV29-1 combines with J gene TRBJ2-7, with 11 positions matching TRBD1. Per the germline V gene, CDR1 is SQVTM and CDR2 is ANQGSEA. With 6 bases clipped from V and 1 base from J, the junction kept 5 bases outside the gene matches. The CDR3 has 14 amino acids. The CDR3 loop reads CSVRGQGASYEQYF. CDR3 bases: TGCAGCGTCCGCGGACAGGGGGCTTCCTACGAGCAGTACTTC.

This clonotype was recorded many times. CDR3 sequence reads: CASSHGERNEQFF. The CDR3, as DNA: TGTGCCAGCAGCCACGGGGAGCGCAATGAGCAGTTCTTC. V is TRBV7-6 and J is TRBJ2-1; D may be TRBD2 (5 bases). Deletions cut 5 bases from V and 6 bases from J, with 11 bases between. The CDR3 runs 13 residues. Per germline, CDR1 SGHVS and CDR2 FNYEAQ. The full variable domain, with the rest looked up from reference TRBV7-6 and TRBJ2-1, is GAGVSQSPRYKVTKRGQDVALRCDPISGHVSLYWYRQALGQGPEFLTYFNYEAQQDKSGLPNDRFSAERPEGSISTLTIQRTEQRDSAMYRCASSHGERNEQFFGPGTRLTVL.

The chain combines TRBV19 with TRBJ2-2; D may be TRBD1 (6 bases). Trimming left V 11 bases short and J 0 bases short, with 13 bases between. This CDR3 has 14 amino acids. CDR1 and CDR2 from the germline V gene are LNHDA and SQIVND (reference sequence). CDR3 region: CASSGHPNTGELFF. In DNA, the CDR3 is TGTGCCTCCTCGGGACACCCGAACACCGGGGAGCTGTTTTTT.

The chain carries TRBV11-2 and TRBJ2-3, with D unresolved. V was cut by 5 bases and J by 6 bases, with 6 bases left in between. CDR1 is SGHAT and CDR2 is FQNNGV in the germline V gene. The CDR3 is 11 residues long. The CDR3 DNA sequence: TGTGCCAGCAGCCCCTCGGATACGCAGTATTTT. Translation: CASSPSDTQYF. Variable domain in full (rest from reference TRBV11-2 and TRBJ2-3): EAGVAQSPRYKIIEKRQSVAFWCNPISGHATLYWYQQILGQGPKLLIQFQNNGVVDDSQLPKDRFSAERLKGVDSTLKIQPAKLEDSAVYLCASSPSDTQYFGPGTRLTVL.

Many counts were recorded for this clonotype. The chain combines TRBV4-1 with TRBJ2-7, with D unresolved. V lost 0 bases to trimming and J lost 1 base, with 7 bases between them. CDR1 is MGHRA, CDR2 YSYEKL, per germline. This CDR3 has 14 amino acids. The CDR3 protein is CASSQEERSYEQYF. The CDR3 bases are TGCGCCAGCAGCCAAGAGGAGAGATCCTACGAGCAGTACTTC.